The 23 T cell receptor beta chains below all came from one sample that was sequenced in a study of blood T cell repertoires in COVID-19. Method: immunoSEQ multiplex PCR; TCRdb's copy keeps in-frame clones and lacks some. The sample shows 350,000 to 400,000 clones, around 89% of them seen only once. Sequenced: PBMCs or T cells enriched from blood (not recorded which). The receptors derive from a woman between 18 and 29 years old who had recovered from COVID-19.

This clone turned up a few times. The V gene is TRBV7-9, the J gene TRBJ1-3; D is unclear. The germline V gene has CDR1 SEHNR and CDR2 FQNEAQ (reference sequence). The CDR3 totals 15 residues. V lost 8 bases, J lost 0 bases, and 14 bases lay in between. CDR3 sequence reads: CASARSGSSGNTIYF. As DNA, the CDR3 is TGTGCCAGCGCGCGGTCGGGGAGCTCTGGAAACACCATATATTTT.

This clone was seen more than once but under ten times. The chain has TRBV6-6 and TRBJ2-7, with a weak D call TRBD1 (6 bases). Germline loops: CDR1 MNHNY, CDR2 SVGAGI (reference sequence). The CDR3 has 15 amino acids. With 5 bases removed from V and 0 bases from J, the gap between germline ends came to 14 bases. As DNA, the CDR3 is TGTGCCAGCAGTAACCGGGACACCGCCTCCTACGAGCAGTACTTC. Translating gives CASSNRDTASYEQYF.

This chain links TRBV27 with TRBJ2-1; 9 nucleotides agree with TRBD2. Germline V gene sequence: CDR1 MNHEY, CDR2 SMNVEV (reference sequence). J gave up 1 base and V 8 bases, and 6 bases lay outside the gene matches. The length of the CDR3 is 15 residues. As DNA, the CDR3 is TGTGCCAGCGGATTTAGCGGGGGATCCTACAATGAGCAGTTCTTC. Its translation: CASGFSGGSYNEQFF.

The J gene is TRBJ1-3, the V gene TRBV24-1; possible D gene TRBD1, 6 bases. Germline CDR1 is KGHDR and CDR2 is SFDVKD. CDR3 length: 16 residues. V lost 3 bases to trimming and J lost 4 bases, with 15 bases between them. The CDR3 reads CATSDPKQGTGNTIYF. CDR3 bases: TGTGCCACCAGTGATCCGAAGCAGGGGACGGGAAACACCATATATTTT.

The chain carries TRBV19 and TRBJ1-2; TRBD1 agrees at 8 bases. Germline CDR1 and CDR2: LNHDA and SQIVND (reference sequence). The CDR3 extends over 15 amino acids. V gave up 4 bases and J gave up 3 bases; unmatched junction bases: 7. The CDR3 DNA sequence: TGTGCCAGTAGTACGGACAGGGTGAGACACTATGGCTACACCTTC. Protein sequence: CASSTDRVRHYGYTF.

The chain links TRBV19 to TRBJ1-1, with a weak D call TRBD1 (6 bases). The CDR3 contains 16 residues. Germline V gene sequence: CDR1 LNHDA, CDR2 SQIVND (reference sequence). V lost 0 bases to trimming and J lost 3 bases, with 14 bases between them. The CDR3 is CASSIDPAGVDTEAFF. For the CDR3, the DNA is TGTGCCAGTAGTATAGATCCGGCAGGGGTGGACACTGAAGCTTTCTTT. Filled out from reference TRBV19 and TRBJ1-1, the complete variable domain reads DGGITQSPKYLFRKEGQNVTLSCEQNLNHDAMYWYRQDPGQGLRLIYYSQIVNDFQKGDIAEGYSVSREKKESFPLTVTSAQKNPTAFYLCASSIDPAGVDTEAFFGQGTRLTVV.

This clone was seen a handful of times. The J gene is TRBJ1-1, the V gene TRBV7-6; unclear D gene. Per the germline V gene, CDR1 is SGHVS and CDR2 is FNYEAQ. Trimming left V 5 bases short and J 0 bases short, with 13 bases between. CDR3 length: 15 residues. CDR3 protein: CASSLRSNLNTEAFF. CDR3 nucleotides: TGTGCCAGCAGCCTACGATCTAACCTGAACACTGAAGCTTTCTTT.

The chain recombines TRBV7-2 with TRBJ2-2; TRBD1 aligns across 7 bases. J lost 4 bases, V lost 2 bases, and 10 bases had no gene match. Germline CDR1 and CDR2: SGHTA and FQGNSA. The CDR3 runs to 17 residues. CDR3 sequence: CASSLYPLGGPTGELFF. In DNA, the CDR3 is TGTGCCAGCAGCTTATACCCCTTAGGGGGCCCCACCGGGGAGCTGTTTTTT.

The chain couples TRBV9 to TRBJ2-1, with TRBD1 identical over 9 bases. In germline, CDR1 is SGDLS, CDR2 YYNGEE. The CDR3 spans 14 residues. Germline trimming cut 2 bases from V and 5 bases from J; bases unmatched to any gene: 2. The CDR3 DNA reads as TGTGCCAGCAGCGTCCGGACAGGGGACAATGAGCAGTTCTTC. Its translation is CASSVRTGDNEQFF.

The rearrangement joins TRBV7-3 to TRBJ1-1; D gene uncertain. Germline V CDR1 and CDR2: SGHTA, FQGTGA. Trimming pared 5 bases from V and 3 bases from J, leaving 13 bases between. CDR3 size: 14 residues. CDR3: CASSPTLEDTEAFF. For the CDR3, the DNA is TGTGCCAGCAGCCCTACCCTCGAGGACACTGAAGCTTTCTTT.

The V gene is TRBV3-1 (or the pseudogene TRBV3-2), the J gene TRBJ2-7; 9 nucleotides line up with TRBD2. After removal of 1 base from V and 5 bases from J, the junction contained 9 bases not matched to a gene. Germline V gives CDR1 LGHDT, CDR2 YNNKEL (reference sequence). The CDR3 is 16 amino acids. The CDR3 sequence: CASSQGLAGFRNEQYF. The CDR3 DNA reads as TGTGCCAGCAGCCAAGGGCTAGCGGGGTTTAGGAACGAGCAGTACTTC.

J is TRBJ1-4 and V is TRBV4-3, with D perhaps TRBD1 (5 bases). The CDR3 is 15 amino acids. Trimming removed 0 bases at V and 7 bases at J, with 12 bases between. Germline CDR1 is LGHNA and CDR2 is YSLEER. This CDR3 is CASSQDLLGGEKLFF. The DNA for the CDR3 is TGCGCCAGCAGCCAAGACCTCCTGGGGGGTGAAAAACTGTTTTTT.

Concerning this clone itself: A read error may account for a junction end that differs from germline. The V gene is TRBV20-1, the J gene TRBJ2-3; 8 bases agree with TRBD1. Per germline, CDR1 DFQATT and CDR2 SNEGSKA (reference sequence). This CDR3 spans 11 amino acids. CDR3 nucleotides: TGCAGTGCTAGCTGGGACAGGAGGCAGGATTTT. Translating gives CSASWDRRQDF.

V gene TRBV7-8 combines with J gene TRBJ2-5; unclear D gene. The V gene's germline CDR1 is SGHVS and CDR2 FQNEAQ. This CDR3 is 14 amino acids long. V dropped 5 bases and J dropped 2 bases, with 12 bases sitting between them. The CDR3 DNA is TGTGCCAGCAGCCTACCCTCTATGCAAGAGACCCAGTACTTC. This translates into CASSLPSMQETQYF.

The V call is TRBV18, the J call TRBJ1-4, with TRBD1 matching 8 bases. The length of the CDR3 is 15 residues. Germline loops: CDR1 KGHSH, CDR2 LQKENI. With 3 bases clipped from V and 4 bases from J, the junction kept 4 bases outside the gene matches. The CDR3 nucleotides are TGTGCCAGCTCACCTGGACAGGGCGGTAATGAAAAACTGTTTTTT. Its protein is CASSPGQGGNEKLFF.

The gene calls are TRBV11-3 and TRBJ2-2, with a weak D call TRBD2 (6 bases). V was pared by 1 base and J by 6 bases, with 6 bases between. CDR1 is SGHNT and CDR2 is YENEEA in the germline V gene. The CDR3 extends over 13 amino acids. This CDR3 reads CASSLGGAGELFF. CDR3 DNA sequence: TGTGCCAGCAGCTTAGGGGGGGCCGGGGAGCTGTTTTTT.

The V call is TRBV6-4, the J call TRBJ1-3; weak D call: TRBD1 (6 bases). Trimming removed 6 bases at V and 1 base at J, with 10 bases between. The CDR3 has 14 amino acids. The V gene's germline CDR1 is MRHNA and CDR2 SNTAGT. The CDR3 coding sequence is TGTGCCAGCAGAGGACAGAGATCTGGAAACACCATATATTTT. Amino acid sequence: CASRGQRSGNTIYF.

The chain joins TRBV27 to TRBJ1-1; 7 bases fit TRBD1. The CDR3 is made up of 16 amino acids. CDR1 and CDR2 (germline): MNHEY, SMNVEV (reference sequence). V shed 0 bases, J shed 0 bases, and the junction held 4 bases outside the gene matches. The CDR3 coding sequence is TGTGCCAGCAGTTTATCGGGGACAGCTATGAACACTGAAGCTTTCTTT. Amino acid sequence: CASSLSGTAMNTEAFF.

J is TRBJ2-7 and V is TRBV19, with D maybe TRBD2 (5 bases). The germline V and J ends were trimmed by 5 bases and 3 bases, with 17 bases remaining between them. This CDR3 spans 15 amino acids. Germline assignment: CDR1 LNHDA and CDR2 SQIVND (reference sequence). This CDR3 is CASSPGSGVFYEQYF. The CDR3 DNA sequence: TGTGCCAGTAGTCCCGGCTCCGGGGTGTTCTACGAGCAGTACTTC.

The chain couples TRBV6-5 to TRBJ1-2; 8 bases fit TRBD1. CDR3 length: 15 amino acids. Germline V gene data show CDR1 as MNHEY and CDR2 as SVGAGI. V lost 7 bases, J lost 3 bases, and 10 bases stayed unmatched. The CDR3 is CASNIRDRRHYGYTF. CDR3 coding DNA: TGTGCCAGCAACATAAGGGACAGGAGACACTATGGCTACACCTTC.

V gene TRBV7-9 combines with J gene TRBJ1-6; no firm D call. The CDR3 length is 16 residues. Germline V gene lookup returns CDR1 SEHNR and CDR2 FQNEAQ (reference sequence). Trimming left V 5 bases short and J 7 bases short, with 18 bases between. The CDR3 DNA is TGTGCCAGCAGCCCCGGGCGTGAAGGGAGGAATTCACCCCTCCACTTT. This encodes CASSPGREGRNSPLHF.

This rearrangement joins TRBV6-5 to TRBJ2-7; TRBD1 aligns across 9 bases. This CDR3 region has 15 residues. Unmatched junction bases numbered 7, after V lost 6 bases and J lost 1 base. From germline, CDR1 is MNHEY and CDR2 SVGAGI. CDR3 amino acids: CASRPSGQGSYEQYF. The CDR3 DNA sequence: TGTGCCAGCAGACCGTCGGGACAGGGATCCTACGAGCAGTACTTC.

The chain carries TRBV4-1 and TRBJ1-1; no clear D. The CDR3 extends over 14 amino acids. Germline loops: CDR1 MGHRA, CDR2 YSYEKL. V was trimmed by 4 bases and J by 1 base, leaving 10 bases between them. CDR3 DNA: TGCGCCAGCAGCCTCCGGAGCGGGAACACTGAAGCTTTCTTT. Encoded protein: CASSLRSGNTEAFF.